This T cell receptor (beta chain) was obtained from a study of Graves' ophthalmopathy and Graves' hyperthyroidism. This CDR3 spans 16 amino acids. Germline assignment: CDR1 MNHEY and CDR2 SVGAGI. V shed 10 bases, J shed 7 bases, and the junction held 18 bases outside the gene matches. RNA transcripts provided the template for amplifying TCR beta CDR3 regions. RT-PCR with HTBI primers came first, then second-round multiplex PCR. TCRdb redid the calling of the multiplex PCR reads with MiXCR, one entry per CDR3 protein. The profile shows a few hundred thousand distinct CDR3 sequences, just under 40% of them singletons. Concerning this clonotype: This may stem from a read error, because a much larger clone lies one nucleotide away.

The TCR comes from an adult man with Graves' hyperthyroidism. The source material was peripheral blood or thyroid tissue (not recorded which). The chain recombines TRBV6-5 with TRBJ1-4; TRBD1 matches 7 bases. CDR3 DNA sequence: TGTGCCACCAGCCCACGAAGACAGGGAGGACGTGAAAAACTGTTTTTT. It encodes CATSPRRQGGREKLFF.